The rows below give T cell receptor beta chains drawn from one sample of a study of neurological immune-mediated disorders. MiXCR was run by TCRdb on the 5' RACE reads, yielding one entry per CDR3 protein. The data show roughly 49,000 distinct CDR3 sequences, approximately 14% seen once. Sequencing input: PBMCs. These receptors were obtained from a male donor with HTLV-1-associated myelopathy (HAM/TSP). Both conserved end residues are part of each CDR3. Fields, in order: clone size, D gene, V gene, J gene, CDR3 protein, CDR3 DNA. The D gene is left open where the match is weak. Clone size is shown for a subset of rows, as once, few, many or a class of expanded clone.

clone size: -; D gene: TRBD1; V gene: TRBV9; J gene: TRBJ1-1; CDR3 protein: CASSVVGQGPTEAFF; CDR3 DNA: TGTGCCAGCAGCGTAGTCGGACAGGGGCCGACTGAAGCTTTCTTT
clone size: many; D gene: -; V gene: TRBV7-8; J gene: TRBJ2-7; CDR3 protein: CASSLRGVRPSYEQYF; CDR3 DNA: TGTGCCAGCAGCTTAAGGGGGGTCAGGCCCTCCTACGAGCAGTACTTC
clone size: many; D gene: TRBD2; V gene: TRBV20-1; J gene: TRBJ2-1; CDR3 protein: CSARTGTSGGNEQFF; CDR3 DNA: TGCAGTGCTAGAACCGGGACTAGCGGGGGCAATGAGCAGTTCTTC
clone size: many; D gene: TRBD2; V gene: TRBV5-1; J gene: TRBJ2-5; CDR3 protein: CASSPGLAGAQETQYF; CDR3 DNA: TGCGCCAGCAGCCCTGGACTAGCGGGGGCCCAAGAGACCCAGTACTTC
clone size: many; D gene: -; V gene: TRBV20-1; J gene: TRBJ2-7; CDR3 protein: CSAAQGSEQYF; CDR3 DNA: TGCAGTGCAGCACAGGGCTCCGAGCAGTACTTC
clone size: few; D gene: -; V gene: TRBV24-1; J gene: TRBJ1-2; CDR3 protein: CATSDFREGLANYGYTF; CDR3 DNA: TGTGCCACCAGTGATTTCCGCGAGGGTCTGGCGAACTATGGCTACACCTTC
clone size: many; D gene: -; V gene: TRBV12-3/TRBV12-4; J gene: TRBJ1-2; CDR3 protein: CASKPNGRRDYGYTF; CDR3 DNA: TGTGCCAGCAAACCAAACGGCAGGAGGGACTATGGCTACACCTTC
clone size: many; D gene: -; V gene: TRBV5-1; J gene: TRBJ2-3; CDR3 protein: CASSLGQGGPDTQYF; CDR3 DNA: TGCGCCAGCAGCTTGGGACAGGGAGGCCCAGATACGCAGTATTTT
clone size: many; D gene: TRBD2; V gene: TRBV7-3; J gene: TRBJ2-2; CDR3 protein: CASSSGGAGTGELFF; CDR3 DNA: TGTGCCAGCAGTTCCGGGGGGGCCGGTACCGGGGAGCTGTTTTTT
clone size: many; D gene: TRBD1; V gene: TRBV18; J gene: TRBJ1-3; CDR3 protein: CASSPRDSRNTIYF; CDR3 DNA: TGTGCCAGCTCACCGCGGGACAGCCGAAACACCATATATTTT
clone size: many; D gene: -; V gene: TRBV7-9; J gene: TRBJ1-2; CDR3 protein: CASSYTGRGNYGYTF; CDR3 DNA: TGTGCCAGCAGCTACACAGGGAGAGGAAACTATGGCTACACCTTC
clone size: many; D gene: TRBD1; V gene: TRBV5-1; J gene: TRBJ2-7; CDR3 protein: CASSLYTGTGSYEQYF; CDR3 DNA: TGCGCCAGCAGCTTGTACACCGGGACAGGCTCCTACGAGCAGTACTTC
clone size: many; D gene: -; V gene: TRBV3-1; J gene: TRBJ2-3; CDR3 protein: CASSQDLQPSTDTQYF; CDR3 DNA: TGTGCCAGCAGCCAAGATTTACAGCCAAGCACAGATACGCAGTATTTT
clone size: many; D gene: TRBD2; V gene: TRBV7-2; J gene: TRBJ2-2; CDR3 protein: CASSFRLAGGPGELFF; CDR3 DNA: TGTGCCAGCAGCTTTCGGTTGGCGGGGGGGCCCGGGGAGCTGTTTTTT
clone size: -; D gene: TRBD1; V gene: TRBV20-1; J gene: TRBJ2-3; CDR3 protein: CSARTGQGIEDTQYF; CDR3 DNA: TGCAGTGCCAGAACGGGACAGGGGATCGAGGATACGCAGTATTTT
clone size: many; D gene: -; V gene: TRBV20-1; J gene: TRBJ1-5; CDR3 protein: CSARKEGGNQPQHF; CDR3 DNA: TGCAGTGCTAGAAAGGAGGGTGGCAATCAGCCCCAGCATTTT
clone size: once; D gene: -; V gene: TRBV5-1; J gene: TRBJ1-3; CDR3 protein: CASSLAGLLGNTIYF; CDR3 DNA: TGCGCCAGCAGCTTGGCAGGACTGCTGGGAAACACCATATATTTT
clone size: many; D gene: -; V gene: TRBV6-5; J gene: TRBJ1-2; CDR3 protein: CASSYASGFPGYTF; CDR3 DNA: TGTGCCAGCAGTTACGCATCAGGGTTCCCTGGCTACACCTTC
clone size: -; D gene: TRBD1; V gene: TRBV6-2/TRBV6-3; J gene: TRBJ2-2; CDR3 protein: CASRPGQGSTGELFF; CDR3 DNA: TGTGCCAGCAGACCGGGACAGGGAAGCACCGGGGAGCTGTTTTTT
clone size: many; D gene: -; V gene: TRBV7-2; J gene: TRBJ2-2; CDR3 protein: CASSLDQLFPGELFF; CDR3 DNA: TGTGCCAGCAGCTTAGACCAGTTATTTCCCGGGGAGCTGTTTTTT
clone size: -; D gene: -; V gene: TRBV29-1; J gene: TRBJ1-1; CDR3 protein: CSVGGAEAFF; CDR3 DNA: TGCAGCGTTGGAGGGGCTGAAGCTTTCTTT
clone size: many; D gene: -; V gene: TRBV10-3; J gene: TRBJ2-7; CDR3 protein: CAISEKYLGYEQYF; CDR3 DNA: TGTGCCATCAGTGAGAAGTATTTGGGCTACGAGCAGTACTTC
clone size: many; D gene: -; V gene: TRBV29-1; J gene: TRBJ2-2; CDR3 protein: CSVGHGAHTGELFF; CDR3 DNA: TGCAGCGTTGGTCACGGGGCGCACACCGGGGAGCTGTTTTTT
clone size: -; D gene: -; V gene: TRBV5-4; J gene: TRBJ2-3; CDR3 protein: CASSHTLSTDTQYF; CDR3 DNA: TGTGCCAGCAGCCATACACTGTCCACAGATACGCAGTATTTT
clone size: many; D gene: TRBD2; V gene: TRBV20-1; J gene: TRBJ2-3; CDR3 protein: CSANLAGGPIDTQYF; CDR3 DNA: TGCAGTGCAAACTTAGCGGGGGGGCCGATAGATACGCAGTATTTT
clone size: many; D gene: TRBD1; V gene: TRBV5-4; J gene: TRBJ2-7; CDR3 protein: CASSPGTGGASYEQYF; CDR3 DNA: TGTGCCAGCAGCCCCGGGACAGGGGGGGCCTCCTACGAGCAGTACTTC
clone size: once; D gene: -; V gene: TRBV5-4; J gene: TRBJ1-6; CDR3 protein: CASSLRGSYSPLHF; CDR3 DNA: TGTGCCAGCAGCTTGCGCGGAAGCTATTCACCCCTCCACTTT
clone size: -; D gene: -; V gene: TRBV20-1; J gene: TRBJ1-2; CDR3 protein: CTTSGVVGYTF; CDR3 DNA: TGCACCACCTCAGGGGTTGTGGGCTACACCTTC
clone size: -; D gene: TRBD2; V gene: TRBV5-1; J gene: TRBJ2-7; CDR3 protein: CASSLDGTSAKGCYF; CDR3 DNA: TGCGCCAGCAGCTTGGACGGGACTAGCGCCAAGGGTTGCTACTTC
clone size: many; D gene: -; V gene: TRBV20-1; J gene: TRBJ1-3; CDR3 protein: CSAPAEGGDTIYF; CDR3 DNA: TGCAGTGCGCCCGCGGAGGGGGGAGACACCATATATTTT
clone size: many; D gene: TRBD1; V gene: TRBV6-2/TRBV6-3; J gene: TRBJ2-1; CDR3 protein: CASSQIGQGATDEQFF; CDR3 DNA: TGTGCCAGCAGCCAAATCGGACAGGGGGCTACCGATGAGCAGTTCTTC
clone size: -; D gene: -; V gene: TRBV13; J gene: TRBJ2-3; CDR3 protein: CASSPTYGDTQYF; CDR3 DNA: TGTGCCAGCAGTCCCACCTACGGGGATACGCAGTATTTT
clone size: -; D gene: -; V gene: TRBV12-3/TRBV12-4; J gene: TRBJ2-7; CDR3 protein: CASSLTWGAYEQYF; CDR3 DNA: TGTGCCAGCAGTTTAACCTGGGGGGCCTACGAGCAGTACTTC
clone size: many; D gene: -; V gene: TRBV10-3; J gene: TRBJ2-1; CDR3 protein: CASEGGPGNEQFF; CDR3 DNA: TGTGCCTCCGAAGGGGGGCCGGGCAATGAGCAGTTCTTC
clone size: many; D gene: TRBD1; V gene: TRBV5-1; J gene: TRBJ2-5; CDR3 protein: CASSLRQGETQYF; CDR3 DNA: TGCGCCAGCAGCTTACGACAGGGGGAGACCCAGTACTTC
clone size: -; D gene: -; V gene: TRBV5-1; J gene: TRBJ2-2; CDR3 protein: CASSGTWGITGELFF; CDR3 DNA: TGCGCCAGCAGCGGTACATGGGGGATCACCGGGGAGCTGTTTTTT
clone size: many; D gene: TRBD2; V gene: TRBV9; J gene: TRBJ2-1; CDR3 protein: CASSGLRGANYNEQFF; CDR3 DNA: TGTGCCAGCAGCGGACTGCGGGGGGCTAACTACAATGAGCAGTTCTTC